The clone carrying this T cell receptor beta chain is medium-sized in the sample. Its specificity is unknown. CDR3 length: 18 residues. Trimming shortened V by 0 bases and J by 0 bases, and 16 bases separated the two germline ends. Per the germline V gene, CDR1 is MNHEY and CDR2 is SVGEGT. This record belongs to a study of spatial heterogeneity in lung cancer. Study-level results: It was found that expanded intratumoral alpha and beta TCR counts tracked tumor mutation counts.

A distinct unique molecular identifier was carried by each TCR cDNA molecule. TCRdb fed the 5' RACE reads into MiXCR, producing one record per CDR3 protein. The sample lists roughly 3,000 distinct CDR3 sequences, 15% to 17% occurring once. Indicated time point: sample taken at primary tumor resection. Whole RNA, which was extracted from tumor, nontumor lung tissue or frozen PBMC, was sequenced without any cell sorting. The receptor comes from a female donor with early-stage non-small cell lung cancer. This specimen was lung tumor tissue, taken at surgery. The chain combines TRBV6-2 or TRBV6-3 with TRBJ2-3; tentative D call: TRBD2 (6 bases). CDR3 coding DNA: TGTGCCAGCAGTTACTCGTCGGGGGTAAAATCTAGCACAGATACGCAGTATTTT. It codes for CASSYSSGVKSSTDTQYF.